This T cell receptor (beta chain) was found in a study of cytomegalovirus exposure and HLA in healthy donors. Study summary: Among the roughly 400 genotyped donors, 70% to 85% were placed in the Caucasian-associated ancestry cluster.

This PCR relied on a set of 60 Vbeta primers and 13 Jbeta primers. Per the original data handling: It was a later analysis that counted about 80 million unique TCR beta chains, of which approximately 9.9 million were shared. Produced via immunoSEQ multiplex PCR; TCRdb's table is partial and in-frame only. Clone size and the V and J calls come from that table; the DNA yielded D and trimming. Among 150,000 to 200,000 clones listed, over 80% were seen once. The table lists this clone with a few counts. Material: PBMCs. The TCR sequence derives from a human donor in good health.

Here the CDR3 DNA reads TGTGCCAGTACTGGGACAGCCTATCAGCCCCAGCATTTT. This codes for CASTGTAYQPQHF. The chain joins TRBV19 to TRBJ1-5, with TRBD1 matching over 7 bases. After removal of 7 bases from V and 5 bases from J, the junction contained 5 bases not matched to a gene. CDR1 is LNHDA, CDR2 SQIVND, per germline (reference sequence). CDR3 length equals 13 residues.